One and the same sample provided the 6 T cell receptor beta chains below, sequenced in a study of OX40 agonist ivuxolimab in advanced cancers. Libraries were prepared by immunoSEQ multiplex PCR; TCRdb keeps only in-frame clonotypes and omits some of them. Of some 22,000 clones listed, approximately 73% are singletons. The source material was CD4+ or CD8+ T cells sorted from blood, sampled in a trial of the OX40 agonist ivuxolimab. The source of these receptors is an adult with an advanced solid tumor such as melanoma, head and neck, liver or kidney cancer.

The CDR3 loop is CASSLVGNSNEKLFF. CDR3 DNA: TGTGCCAGCAGCTTGGTGGGGAATTCTAATGAAAAACTGTTTTTT. The chain recombines TRBV5-5 with TRBJ1-4; D remains unclear. The CDR3 runs 15 residues. Trimming took off 0 bases at V and 3 bases at J, with 9 bases between the two ends. Germline CDR1 is SGHKS and CDR2 is YYEKEE (reference sequence).

V gene TRBV19 combines with J gene TRBJ2-2, with 10 bases that match TRBD2. The CDR3 extends over 15 amino acids. Germline assignment: CDR1 LNHDA and CDR2 SQIVND (reference sequence). V was pared by 2 bases and J by 8 bases, with 5 bases of the junction left unmatched. In nucleotides, the CDR3 is TGTGCCAGTAGTATATCGGGACTAGCGACTGGGGAGCTGTTTTTT. It codes for CASSISGLATGELFF.

V and J are TRBV6-5 and TRBJ2-2; no firm D call. Per germline, CDR1 MNHEY and CDR2 SVGAGI. Between the trimmed V and J ends, which lost 0 bases and 9 bases, there was a span of 14 bases. The CDR3 consists of 15 residues. The CDR3 spells CASSYSIDNRRELFF. CDR3 bases: TGTGCCAGCAGTTACTCTATAGACAATCGGAGGGAGCTGTTTTTT.

The sample holds a few counts of this clone. The V call is TRBV6-6, the J call TRBJ2-7, with D maybe TRBD2 (6 bases). Between the trimmed V and J ends, which lost 5 bases and 0 bases, there was a span of 14 bases. The CDR3 is 15 residues long. CDR1 and CDR2 (germline): MNHNY, SVGAGI (reference sequence). The CDR3, as DNA: TGTGCCAGCAGTGATCTAGCGTCCAGCTCCTACGAGCAGTACTTC. Translation gives CASSDLASSSYEQYF.

This clone was seen a single time. The chain is built from TRBV11-2 and TRBJ2-7; 7 nucleotides line up with TRBD1. Germline CDR1 and CDR2: SGHAT and FQNNGV. The trim removed 5 bases at V and 2 bases at J, leaving 9 bases unmatched. The CDR3 spans 15 residues. The CDR3 DNA reads TGTGCCAGCAGCCATCGACAGGGACGGACCTACGAGCAGTACTTC. Its translation: CASSHRQGRTYEQYF.

This clone is a singleton in its sample. The chain employs TRBV5-6 and TRBJ2-7; 10 nucleotides line up with TRBD1. The V gene's germline CDR1 is SGHDT and CDR2 YYEEEE. The V gene end was trimmed by 0 bases and the J gene end by 0 bases; junction bases not matched to a gene: 3. The CDR3 consists of 16 residues. The CDR3 DNA follows: TGTGCCAGCAGCTTGGGACAGGGGGCCCCCTCCTACGAGCAGTACTTC. Translating gives CASSLGQGAPSYEQYF.